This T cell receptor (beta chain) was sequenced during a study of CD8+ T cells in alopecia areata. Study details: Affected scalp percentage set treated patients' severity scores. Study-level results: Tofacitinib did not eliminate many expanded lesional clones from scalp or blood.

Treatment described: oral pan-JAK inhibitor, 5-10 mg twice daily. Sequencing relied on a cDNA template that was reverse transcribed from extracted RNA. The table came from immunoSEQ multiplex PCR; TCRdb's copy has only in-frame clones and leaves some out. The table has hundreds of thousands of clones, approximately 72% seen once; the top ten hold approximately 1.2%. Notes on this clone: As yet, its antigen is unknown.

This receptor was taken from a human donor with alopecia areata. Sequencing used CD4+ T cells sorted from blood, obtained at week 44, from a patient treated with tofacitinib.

CDR3 sequence reads: CASSVTPGGKSYEQYF. CDR3 DNA: TGTGCCAGCAGCGTGACTCCAGGGGGCAAGTCCTACGAGCAGTACTTC. The J gene is TRBJ2-7, the V gene TRBV9; TRBD1 matches at 8 bases. Losses at the gene ends were 2 bases for V and 1 base for J; bases not matched to a gene: 8. Germline V CDR1 and CDR2: SGDLS, YYNGEE. The CDR3 covers 16 residues.